The entry below describes one T cell receptor beta chain. Its matching antigen is unknown. These data belong to a study of CD8 T cells in ankylosing spondylitis. Study findings and constraints: In reactive arthritis synovial fluid and blood, some motif variants had been reported before. Clones linked to the disease showed a CD8+ phenotype. They occurred at relatively low frequencies in peripheral blood. Apparently characteristic of ankylosing spondylitis blood was a TCR beta motif (roughly eight highly homologous variants).

With molecular barcodes, quantitative 5'-RACE was used to make the TCR beta libraries. TCRdb redid the calling of the 5' RACE reads with MiXCR, one entry per CDR3 protein. This sample yields a few hundred thousand distinct CDR3 sequences, of which approximately 20% are seen a single time; about 15% belongs to the top ten. CDR1 and CDR2 (germline): SGHAT, FQNNGV. The V and J ends lost 2 bases and 9 bases, in that order; junction bases with no gene match: 3. The CDR3 has 13 residues. This clonotype was obtained from a male donor with ankylosing spondylitis. The sequencing sample was made of blood, either unsorted or a sorted T cell fraction (not recorded which). The rearrangement joins TRBV11-2 to TRBJ1-3; 8 bases are shared with TRBD1. In DNA form, the CDR3 reads TGTGCCAGCAGCTTACGACAGGGGATCACCATATATTTT. Its protein is CASSLRQGITIYF.